The 18 T cell receptor beta chains listed next were all sequenced from one sample in a study of beta chain features in type 1 diabetes (dated by TCRdb to between 2017 and 2018). Library method: the immunoSEQ multiplex PCR assay. All of the isolated RNA was reverse transcribed with the High Capacity cDNA Reverse Transcription Kit, so expressed TCRB transcripts were sequenced. The table comes from immuneACCESS by way of TCRdb, which keeps in-frame sequences with V and J called. Part of the clones is missing from these tables; in studies checked, under half for an unresolved V gene and the rest for unknown reasons. The sample table records almost 350,000 clones; around 20% of these occur just once. Under 0.055% of the sample belongs to the ten largest clones. The sequencing input was naive CD4+ T cells from blood. The intended sense of this specimen's cell subset or site label: true naive CD4+ T cells. These receptors all come from a woman aged 18-35 years in good health.

This chain uses TRBV6-6 with TRBJ1-1; the D is unclear. This CDR3 is 14 amino acids long. Trimming removed 10 bases from V and 1 base from J, with 16 bases in between. The germline gives CDR1 MNHNY, CDR2 SVGAGI (reference sequence). The CDR3 DNA reads TGTGCCACCAAAACCCCCCTCAGGAACACTGAAGCTTTCTTT. It yields the protein CATKTPLRNTEAFF.

This clone showed up just a few times. The chain uses TRBV7-9 and TRBJ2-1; D is unresolved. The CDR3 covers 10 residues. Trimming removed 5 bases at V and 7 bases at J, with 3 bases between. CDR1 and CDR2 (germline): SEHNR, FQNEAQ (reference sequence). CDR3 sequence: CASSPNEQFF. DNA of the CDR3: TGTGCCAGCAGCCCGAATGAGCAGTTCTTC.

The rearrangement uses TRBV27 and TRBJ1-2; possibly TRBD1 for D (5 bases). V lost 6 bases, J lost 2 bases, and 13 bases lay in between. This CDR3 has 14 residues. Germline V gene lookup returns CDR1 MNHEY and CDR2 SMNVEV (reference sequence). The CDR3 nucleotides read TGTGCCAGCAGGGAGGGGTCCTACAACTATGGCTACACCTTC. Translated, it gives CASREGSYNYGYTF.

The sample holds a few counts of this clone. This sequence joins TRBV4-2 and TRBJ2-1, with D maybe TRBD2 (6 bases). The ends were cut back, 0 bases at V and 12 bases at J, with 9 bases in the middle. The CDR3 has 12 amino acids. From germline, CDR1 is LGHNA and CDR2 YNFKEQ. The CDR3 is CASSQEGGVQFF. CDR3 DNA: TGTGCCAGCAGCCAAGAGGGGGGTGTGCAGTTCTTC.

This clone has only a few counts. The V call is TRBV30, the J call TRBJ1-5; a possible D gene is TRBD1 (5 bases). CDR3 length: 16 residues. The V gene's germline CDR1 is GTSNPN and CDR2 SVGIG (reference sequence). V was pared by 0 bases and J by 12 bases, with 24 bases between. As DNA, the CDR3 is TGTGCCTGGAGTGTCCCCTGGGCCACCTTGACTAGGGGCCAGCATTTT. Protein: CAWSVPWATLTRGQHF.

The chain employs TRBV5-1 and TRBJ1-1; 7 nucleotides agree with TRBD1. Trimming removed 4 bases from V and 10 bases from J; junction bases left unmatched: 7. This CDR3 is built from 12 residues. Germline V gives CDR1 SGHRS, CDR2 YFSETQ. CDR3 region: CASSPDRAAAFF. CDR3 DNA sequence: TGCGCCAGCAGCCCCGACAGGGCGGCAGCTTTCTTT. The variable domain in full, with the rest retrieved from reference TRBV5-1 and TRBJ1-1, is KAGVTQTPRYLIKTRGQQVTLSCSPISGHRSVSWYQQTPGQGLQFLFEYFSETQRNKGNFPGRFSGRQFSNSRSEMNVSTLELGDSALYLCASSPDRAAAFFGQGTRLTVV.

The chain employs TRBV7-2 and TRBJ2-7; TRBD2 matches 10 bases. Germline-derived CDR1 and CDR2 are SGHTA and FQGNSA. The CDR3 sequence is 15 residues long. V lost 4 bases to trimming and J lost 2 bases; unmatched junction nucleotides: 5. CDR3 in DNA: TGTGCCAGCAGCTGGACTAGCGGCCAGCCCTACGAGCAGTACTTC. This encodes CASSWTSGQPYEQYF.

V and J are TRBV5-4 and TRBJ2-1; TRBD2 agrees at 9 bases. The CDR3 sequence is 15 residues long. J lost 5 bases, V lost 4 bases, and 7 bases had no gene match. Germline-derived CDR1 and CDR2 are SGHNT and YYREEE (reference sequence). The CDR3, as DNA: TGTGCCAGCAGCCGGAGCGGGGGGCCTAACAATGAGCAGTTCTTC. Its translation: CASSRSGGPNNEQFF.

This clone was seen more than once but under ten times. The chain joins TRBV30 to TRBJ1-1; a weak D match, TRBD1 (5 bases). Per the germline V gene, CDR1 is GTSNPN and CDR2 is SVGIG (reference sequence). The CDR3 consists of 15 residues. Trimming left V 4 bases short and J 0 bases short, with 15 bases between. CDR3 coding DNA: TGTGCCTGGACAGACCCGACAGTGATGAACACTGAAGCTTTCTTT. Translating it yields CAWTDPTVMNTEAFF.

The rearrangement joins TRBV18 to TRBJ2-7, with TRBD1 identical over 7 bases. The V segment lost 5 bases and the J segment 7 bases; nucleotides outside the gene matches: 8. CDR1 KGHSH and CDR2 LQKENI come from the germline V gene. The CDR3 is 13 residues long. The CDR3 protein is CASSSDRVKEQYF. The CDR3 bases are TGTGCCAGCTCATCCGACAGGGTGAAAGAGCAGTACTTC. The full variable domain, rest sourced from reference TRBV18 and TRBJ2-7, is NAGVMQNPRHLVRRRGQEARLRCSPMKGHSHVYWYRQLPEEGLKFMVYLQKENIIDESGMPKERFSAEFPKEGPSILRIQQVVRGDSAAYFCASSSDRVKEQYFGPGTRLTVT.

Remarks on this clone: This same CDR3 is encoded by further DNA sequences in the sample. The rearrangement links TRBV7-3 to TRBJ2-5; D is unresolved. CDR3 length equals 13 residues. Trimming left V 2 bases short and J 2 bases short, with 6 bases between. The germline CDR1 and CDR2 sequences are SGHTA and FQGTGA. CDR3 in DNA: TGTGCCAGCAGCTTAGGTACTCAAGAGACCCAGTACTTC. It specifies CASSLGTQETQYF.

The V and J genes are TRBV7-9 and TRBJ2-3, with 11 bases aligning to TRBD2. Germline V lookup: CDR1 SEHNR, CDR2 FQNEAQ (reference sequence). V was pared by 4 bases and J by 4 bases, with 7 bases of the junction left unmatched. The CDR3 is made up of 16 amino acids. The CDR3 DNA reads TGTGCCAGCAGCTCCACTAGCGGGGGTATATCAGATACGCAGTATTTT. The encoded protein is CASSSTSGGISDTQYF.

This clone has more than one count but fewer than ten. In DNA form, the CDR3 reads TGTGCCAGCAGCTTCAATGAGGACACTGAAGCTTTCTTT. Protein: CASSFNEDTEAFF. The gene calls are TRBV7-2 and TRBJ1-1; D gene unclear. Trimming left V 3 bases short and J 3 bases short, with 8 bases between. CDR3 length equals 13 residues. The germline V gene encodes CDR1 SGHTA and CDR2 FQGNSA.

The chain uses TRBV7-9 and TRBJ1-6, with D possibly TRBD1 on 5 matching bases. The CDR3 covers 16 residues. Germline V gives CDR1 SEHNR, CDR2 FQNEAQ (reference sequence). Trimming removed 5 bases from V and 5 bases from J, with 16 bases in between. The CDR3 DNA reads as TGTGCCAGCAGCCCTGACAGCGATCTCGATAATTCACCCCTCCACTTT. Amino acids: CASSPDSDLDNSPLHF.

V usage is TRBV19 and J usage is TRBJ2-1; 8 nucleotides align to TRBD2. Germline assignment: CDR1 LNHDA and CDR2 SQIVND (reference sequence). There are 15 residues in the CDR3. V shed 6 bases and J 0 bases; nucleotides not matched to a gene: 4. CDR3 sequence: CASSLAGVSYNEQFF. CDR3 nucleotide sequence: TGTGCCAGTAGCCTAGCGGGCGTCTCCTACAATGAGCAGTTCTTC.

A remark on this clone: This sample includes further DNA sequences coding for the same CDR3. The chain carries TRBV9 and TRBJ2-5; the match to TRBD2 covers 12 bases. V lost 0 bases, J lost 3 bases, and 0 bases stayed unmatched. The CDR3 sequence is 15 residues long. In germline, CDR1 is SGDLS, CDR2 YYNGEE. In DNA, the CDR3 is TGTGCCAGCAGCGTAGGACTAGCGGGGGAAGAGACCCAGTACTTC. Its translation is CASSVGLAGEETQYF.

This clone was picked up a small number of times. The chain carries TRBV5-1 and TRBJ2-1; 9 bases line up with TRBD1. V was clipped by 6 bases and J by 4 bases; unmatched bases: 5. This CDR3 region has 14 residues. Germline CDR1 reads SGHRS; CDR2 reads YFSETQ. The CDR3 region has the DNA TGCGCCAGCAACCCGGGACAGGGATACAATGAGCAGTTCTTC. Its translation: CASNPGQGYNEQFF. Drawing the rest from reference TRBV5-1 and TRBJ2-1, the complete variable domain is KAGVTQTPRYLIKTRGQQVTLSCSPISGHRSVSWYQQTPGQGLQFLFEYFSETQRNKGNFPGRFSGRQFSNSRSEMNVSTLELGDSALYLCASNPGQGYNEQFFGPGTRLTVL.

This clone was seen only a few times. V usage is TRBV9 and J usage is TRBJ2-5; perhaps TRBD1 as D (6 bases). The CDR3 is 14 residues long. Deletions cut 4 bases from V and 3 bases from J, with 13 bases between. The germline gives CDR1 SGDLS, CDR2 YYNGEE. CDR3 DNA: TGTGCCAGCAGCCCCGGACAGCTGAAAGAGACCCAGTACTTC. It translates to CASSPGQLKETQYF. Based on the CDR3 plus reference TRBV9 and TRBJ2-5, the full variable domain is DSGVTQTPKHLITATGQRVTLRCSPRSGDLSVYWYQQSLDQGLQFLIQYYNGEERAKGNILERFSAQQFPDLHSELNLSSLELGDSALYFCASSPGQLKETQYFGPGTRLLVL.